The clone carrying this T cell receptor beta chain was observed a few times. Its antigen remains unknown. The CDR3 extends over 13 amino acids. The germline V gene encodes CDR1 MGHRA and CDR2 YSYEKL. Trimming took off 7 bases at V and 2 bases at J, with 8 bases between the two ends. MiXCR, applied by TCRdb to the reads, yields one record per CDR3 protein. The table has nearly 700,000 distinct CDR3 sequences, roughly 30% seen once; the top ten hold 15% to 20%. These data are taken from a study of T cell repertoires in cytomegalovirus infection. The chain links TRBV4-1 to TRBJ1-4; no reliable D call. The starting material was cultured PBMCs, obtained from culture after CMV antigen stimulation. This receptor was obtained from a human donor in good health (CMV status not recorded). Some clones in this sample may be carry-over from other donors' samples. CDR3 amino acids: CASTRVTNEKLFF. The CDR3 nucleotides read TGCGCCAGCACGAGGGTGACTAATGAAAAACTGTTTTTT.